The clone carrying this T cell receptor beta chain was detected only a few times. Its antigen is as yet unknown. This sample is part of a study of T cell repertoires in cytomegalovirus infection. V was trimmed by 2 bases and J by 0 bases, leaving 9 bases between them. Looked up from germline, CDR1 is MNHEY and CDR2 is SVGAGI. The CDR3 spans 15 residues. TCRdb reprocessed the reads with MiXCR, giving one entry per CDR3 protein. The repertoire holds 100,000 to 150,000 distinct CDR3 sequences, roughly 25% seen once, with 34% in the top ten. This clonotype was obtained from a human donor in good health (CMV status not recorded). Some clones in this sample may be carry-over from other donors' samples. Sequencing was carried out using PBMCs, sequenced either directly or after in vitro stimulation (not recorded which). The genes are TRBV6-5 and TRBJ2-3; possible D gene TRBD1, 5 bases. CDR3 sequence reads: CASSYGWGSTDTQYF. The CDR3 nucleotides read TGTGCCAGCAGTTACGGTTGGGGCAGCACAGATACGCAGTATTTT.